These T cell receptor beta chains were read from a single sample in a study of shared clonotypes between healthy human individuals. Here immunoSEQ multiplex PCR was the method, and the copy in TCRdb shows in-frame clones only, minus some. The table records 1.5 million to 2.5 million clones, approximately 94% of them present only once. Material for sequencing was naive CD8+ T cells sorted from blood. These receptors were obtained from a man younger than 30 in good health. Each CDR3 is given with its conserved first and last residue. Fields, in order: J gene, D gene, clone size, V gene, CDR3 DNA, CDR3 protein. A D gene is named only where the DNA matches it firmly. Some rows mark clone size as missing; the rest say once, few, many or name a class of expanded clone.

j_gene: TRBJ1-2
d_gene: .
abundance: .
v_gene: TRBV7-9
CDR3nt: TGTGCCAGCAGCTTAGAGGGAACGCGATATGGCTACACCTTC
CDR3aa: CASSLEGTRYGYTF

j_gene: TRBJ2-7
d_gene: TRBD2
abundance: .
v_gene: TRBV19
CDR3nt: TGTGCCAGTAGTTCCCTACCGGGGGGGCCATACGAGCAGTACTTC
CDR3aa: CASSSLPGGPYEQYF

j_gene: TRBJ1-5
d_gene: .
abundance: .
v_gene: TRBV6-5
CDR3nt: TGTGCCAGCAGTTGGACCCAGGACAATCAGCCCCAGCATTTT
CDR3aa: CASSWTQDNQPQHF

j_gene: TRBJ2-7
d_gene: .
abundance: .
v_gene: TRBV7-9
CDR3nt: TGTGCCAGCAGCACGGGGCCTCGAGAGGAGCAGTACTTC
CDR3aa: CASSTGPREEQYF

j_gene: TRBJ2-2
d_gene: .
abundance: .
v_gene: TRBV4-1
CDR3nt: TGCGCCAGCAGCCAGCACACCGGGGAGCTGTTTTTT
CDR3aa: CASSQHTGELFF

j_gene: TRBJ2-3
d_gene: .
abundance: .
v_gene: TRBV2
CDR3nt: TGTGCCAGCAGTGAAGAGGGACGGACCCTAGCGTATACGCAGTATTTT
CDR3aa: CASSEEGRTLAYTQYF

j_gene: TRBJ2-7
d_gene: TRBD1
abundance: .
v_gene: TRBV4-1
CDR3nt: TGCGCCAGCAGCCAAGCTCCAGGGGGTTCCTACGAGCAGTACTTC
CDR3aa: CASSQAPGGSYEQYF

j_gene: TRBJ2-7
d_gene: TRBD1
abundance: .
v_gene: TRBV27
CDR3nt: TGTGCCAGCAGCATAGCCGGGACAGGGATCTACGAGCAGTACTTC
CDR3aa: CASSIAGTGIYEQYF

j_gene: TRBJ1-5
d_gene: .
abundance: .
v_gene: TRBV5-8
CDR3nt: TGTGCCAGCAGCTTGGCCATGACGGGCAATCAGCCCCAGCATTTT
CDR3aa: CASSLAMTGNQPQHF

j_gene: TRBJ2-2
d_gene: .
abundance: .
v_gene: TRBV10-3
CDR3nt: TGTGCCATCAGTGAGCTGGGATCCGGGGAGCTGTTTTTT
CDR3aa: CAISELGSGELFF

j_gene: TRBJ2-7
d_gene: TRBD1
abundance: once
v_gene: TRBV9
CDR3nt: TGTGCCAGCAGCCCTCAGACAGGGGGCCCCTCCTACGAGCAGTACTTC
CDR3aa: CASSPQTGGPSYEQYF

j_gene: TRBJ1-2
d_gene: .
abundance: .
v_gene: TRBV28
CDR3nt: TGTGCCAGCAGTTTCCGGGGTACCCCCTCTAACTATGGCTACACCTTC
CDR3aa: CASSFRGTPSNYGYTF

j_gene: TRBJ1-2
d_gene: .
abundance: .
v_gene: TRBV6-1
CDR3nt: TGTGCCAGCAGTGAATGGGATTCGGGGACCTATGGCTACACCTTC
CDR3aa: CASSEWDSGTYGYTF

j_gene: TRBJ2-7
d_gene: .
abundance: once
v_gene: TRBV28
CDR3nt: TGTGCCAGCAGTTTGGCCAGGGGACCTTACGAGCAGTACTTC
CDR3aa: CASSLARGPYEQYF

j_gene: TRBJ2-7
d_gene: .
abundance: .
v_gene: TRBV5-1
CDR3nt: TGCGCCAGCAGCTTGGAGAAGGGCGGGGACAGAGGAGAAAAGCAGTACTTC
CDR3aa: CASSLEKGGDRGEKQYF

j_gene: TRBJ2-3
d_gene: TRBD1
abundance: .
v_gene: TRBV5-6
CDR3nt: TGTGCCAGCAGCCAACTACAGGGGTACACAGATACGCAGTATTTT
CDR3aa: CASSQLQGYTDTQYF

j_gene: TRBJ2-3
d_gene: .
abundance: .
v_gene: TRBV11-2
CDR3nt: TGTGCCAGCTGTGATAGCGGAATATTAGATACGCAGTATTTT
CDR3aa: CASCDSGILDTQYF

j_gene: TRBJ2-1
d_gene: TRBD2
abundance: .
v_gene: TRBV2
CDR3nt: TGTGCCAGCAGTGTCGGGGGGGCCTCCAATGAGCAGTTCTTC
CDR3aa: CASSVGGASNEQFF

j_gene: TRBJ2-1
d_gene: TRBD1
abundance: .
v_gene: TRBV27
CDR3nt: TGTGCCAGCAGTCTCTGGGACAGACCTTTGGCTGGTGAGCAGTTCTTC
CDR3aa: CASSLWDRPLAGEQFF

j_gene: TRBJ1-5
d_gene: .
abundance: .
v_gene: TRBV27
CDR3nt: TGTGCCAGCAGATTGACTGGCGAGGGGGTCAATCAGCCCCAGCATTTT
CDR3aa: CASRLTGEGVNQPQHF

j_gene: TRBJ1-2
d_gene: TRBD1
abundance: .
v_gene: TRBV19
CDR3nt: TGTGCCAGTAGCCTAACAGGGGCGGATTATGGCTACACCTTC
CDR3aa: CASSLTGADYGYTF

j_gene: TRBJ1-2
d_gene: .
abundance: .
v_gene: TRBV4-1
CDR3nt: TGCGCCAGCAGCCAAGGGGGCCTACTAGGGGAGGGCTACACCTTC
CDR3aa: CASSQGGLLGEGYTF

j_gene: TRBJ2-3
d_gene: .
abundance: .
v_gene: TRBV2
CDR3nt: TGTGCCAGCAGTGAATCTGGAGGTGGAGATACGCAGTATTTT
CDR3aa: CASSESGGGDTQYF

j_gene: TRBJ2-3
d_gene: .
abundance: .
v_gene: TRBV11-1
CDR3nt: TGTGCCAGCACCTCCTCGGGTACACCGCAGTATTTT
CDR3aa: CASTSSGTPQYF

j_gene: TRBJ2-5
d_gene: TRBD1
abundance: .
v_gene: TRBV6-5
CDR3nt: TGTGCCAGCAGTGACAGGGCAGTCGGTGAGACCCAGTACTTC
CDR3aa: CASSDRAVGETQYF

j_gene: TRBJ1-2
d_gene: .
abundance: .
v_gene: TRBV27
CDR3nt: TGTGCCAGCAGTCCCTACAGGGAGACCTTGAACTATGGCTACACCTTC
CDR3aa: CASSPYRETLNYGYTF

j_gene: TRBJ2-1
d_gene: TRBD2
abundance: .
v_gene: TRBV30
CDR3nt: TGTGCCTGGAGTGACCCGGGACTAGCGGGAGGGGATTACAATGAGCAGTTCTTC
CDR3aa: CAWSDPGLAGGDYNEQFF

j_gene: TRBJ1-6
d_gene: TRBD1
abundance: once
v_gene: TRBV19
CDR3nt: TGTGCCAGCGCGGGCTGGGGACAGGGGGATTCACCCCTCCACTTT
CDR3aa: CASAGWGQGDSPLHF